Sequencing of this T cell receptor (beta chain) was carried out in a study of T-cell reconstitution after alpha-beta-depleted transplantation in children. Broader study findings: Reports say that about two months after transplant, the alpha-beta T cells came out of several hundred graft clones that had expanded. Once a year had passed after transplant, T-cell counts and diversity came mostly from newly produced T cells. The high TCRbeta diversity at day 60 in some patients came from surviving recipient T cells and thymic progenitors.

A few counts support this clonotype. The antigen is not known. Unique molecular identifiers were incorporated when the TCRbeta library was constructed. TCRdb recomputed calls from the PCR reads with MiXCR, one row per CDR3 protein. The sample carries around 960,000 distinct CDR3 sequences, about 26% recorded once. The CDR3 runs 15 residues. V was cut by 1 base and J by 0 bases, with 10 bases left in between. Specimen: PBMCs, mostly from graft donor cells, collected 360 days after TCRalphabeta/CD19-depleted stem cell transplant. This receptor was obtained from a boy under two years old who had a stem cell transplant for SCID, so the T cells may come from the graft donor. The rearrangement uses TRBV12-3 or TRBV12-4 and TRBJ2-7; tentative D call: TRBD1 (6 bases). The CDR3 loop is CASSLGQDTSYEQYF. As DNA, the CDR3 is TGTGCCAGCAGTTTAGGACAGGATACCTCCTACGAGCAGTACTTC.